This T cell receptor (beta chain) is from a study of PD-1 blockade in classical Hodgkin lymphoma (dated by TCRdb to the early 2020s). Broadly, across the study: Nivolumab dosing was 3 mg/kg intravenously every 2 weeks, continuing until either disease progression or unacceptable toxicity. To define a peripheral blood immune signature of response to PD-1 blockade in classical Hodgkin lymphoma, the study combined TCR beta sequencing with CyTOF.

According to the study, the label for this sample's time point signals: cycle 1 day 1 (C1D1), immediately before nivolumab initiation. All trial patients had relapsed after autologous stem cell transplantation, with cohorts A, B and C differing in prior brentuximab vedotin exposure. The trial cohort included fewer than 60 patients with relapsed/refractory classical Hodgkin lymphoma, and each patient had a best overall response of complete response, partial response or progressive disease. Single-agent nivolumab was administered to trial patients in the multi-cohort phase II CheckMate 205 trial. An independent review committee assessed best overall response using the 2007 International Working Group response criteria. Trial PBMCs were collected just before the start of nivolumab (C1D1) and during therapy at cycle 2 day 1 and cycle 4 day 1. After peripheral blood was drawn into 8 mL Vacutainer Cell Preparation Tubes, PBMCs were isolated by centrifugation and then cryopreserved.

The Qiagen DNeasy kit was used to extract genomic DNA from unsorted PBMCs and from the negatively selected CD4+ and CD8+ fractions. Using primers that anneal to V and J segments, immunoSEQ multiplex PCR amplified the TCR beta CDR3 regions. A synthetic immune receptor repertoire was used to minimize amplification bias, and remaining bias was computationally removed after sequencing. In the original analysis: Repertoire diversity was quantified as the Shannon entropy index using custom Python scripts. Unsorted, CD4+ and CD8+ repertoires were analyzed separately, except in combined analyses where CD4+ and CD8+ sequences were merged in silico. Clonal expansion was defined as at least a 2-fold frequency increase after treatment relative to C1D1, with a pseudocount of 0.5 for undetected baseline clones. Singleton clones were defined as clones with 0 or 1 copy at C1D1, and non-singleton clones were defined as clones with 2 or more copies. Clones expanded in unsorted samples were assigned a CD4+, CD8+ or unknown annotation through matching of protein sequences in sorted samples from the same patient. Wilcoxon tests were applied to paired samples to test diversity changes from C1D1 to C4D1. TCRdb re-hosts the immuneACCESS table, in-frame sequences only. Its copies lack some clones; in the studies checked, an unresolved V gene accounts for under half of them, and the cause for the rest is not known. That table gives V, J and clone size, and the DNA gave D and trimming. This sample comprises around 91,000 clones, under 90% of them detected only once. The leading ten clones occupy less than 25% of the sample.

V drops 4 bases and J drops 7 bases, leaving 14 bases in between. From its cysteine to its phenylalanine, the CDR3 spans 14 amino acids. The DNA shown is the 42-base CDR3, in frame from base 1. From the germline V gene (reference sequence), CDR1 is MNHEY and CDR2 is SMNVEV. The full study reports these points: Baseline TCR diversity was reported to be lower in newly diagnosed patients than in healthy donors and to be lower still in relapsed/refractory patients. The study was limited to a single clinical trial cohort, and causes of repertoire differences, possibly disease activity or prior therapy, remained undefined. A significant rise by C4D1 was seen in CD4+ but not CD8+ TCR diversity (p=0.0027 vs p=0.16), with the rise being most apparent in complete responders (p=0.02). Trial patients achieving complete response had baseline diversity similar to newly diagnosed patients, whereas partial responders and progressors had significantly lower diversity. Diversity was lower in patients who began nivolumab less than 1 year after ASCT, so these patients were left out of later analyses to avoid confounding by immune reconstitution.

With regard to this clone: Its recognized antigen is unknown. Qualities for individual bases were not recorded, and no much larger clone is one base off.

This TCR was recovered from a human donor with classical Hodgkin lymphoma. Sequenced material: peripheral blood mononuclear cells (PBMCs), taken at baseline. The chain uses TRBV27 and TRBJ1-5; TRBD1 is a possible D gene, resting on 6 matching bases. The CDR3 here reads CASSSYREGQPQHF. At the DNA level, the sequence is TGTGCCAGCAGTTCTTACAGGGAGGGGCAGCCCCAGCATTTT.